These 30 T cell receptor beta chains share one sample of origin, sequenced in a study of cytomegalovirus exposure and HLA in healthy donors. This PCR relied on a set of 60 Vbeta primers and 13 Jbeta primers. Using immunoSEQ multiplex PCR, the repertoire was profiled, and TCRdb retains in-frame clones only, with some absent. The table lists under 300,000 clones, just over 70% of them singletons. The sequencing sample was made of PBMCs. These receptors were taken from a female donor in good health and CMV-seronegative.

The chain uses TRBV10-3 and TRBJ2-1; tentatively, D is TRBD1 (6 bases). The CDR3 is 17 amino acids. Looked up from germline, CDR1 is ENHRY and CDR2 is SYGVKD. With 4 bases removed from V and 3 bases from J, the gap between germline ends came to 19 bases. CDR3 sequence: CAISGQRDTRGYNEQFF. The DNA of the CDR3 is TGTGCCATCAGTGGACAGAGGGACACCCGGGGCTACAATGAGCAGTTCTTC.

The chain carries TRBV25-1 and TRBJ2-3, with TRBD1 matching 7 bases. The CDR3 runs to 15 residues. Germline trimming cut 6 bases from V and 0 bases from J; bases unmatched to any gene: 6. Looked up from germline, CDR1 is MGHDK and CDR2 is SYGVNS. In DNA, the CDR3 is TGTGCCAGCAGCCCCCGACAGGGTAGCACAGATACGCAGTATTTT. This translates into CASSPRQGSTDTQYF.

The chain links TRBV27 to TRBJ2-5, with a possible D match to TRBD1 (6 bases). The CDR3 has 15 amino acids. Germline-derived CDR1 and CDR2 are MNHEY and SMNVEV (reference sequence). V lost 6 bases and J lost 2, with 16 bases in between. Here the CDR3 DNA reads TGTGCCAGCAGCCGGGTGTCAGGGGTACAAGAGACCCAGTACTTC. It codes for CASSRVSGVQETQYF.

This clone has only a few counts. The junction departs from the called germline gene at one end, perhaps through a read error. The genes are TRBV4-2 and TRBJ2-7; 10 bases line up with TRBD2. The CDR3 length is 17 residues. Germline assignment: CDR1 LGHNA and CDR2 YNFKEQ. The CDR3 is CASSQEPAGGPSHEQYF. The CDR3 region has the DNA TGTGCCAGCAGCCAAGAACCAGCGGGAGGGCCCTCCCACGAGCAGTACTTC.

The rearrangement links TRBV5-1 to TRBJ2-3; D is undetermined. This CDR3 is built from 14 residues. With 5 bases removed from V and 0 bases from J, the gap between germline ends came to 10 bases. Germline CDR1 SGHRS, CDR2 YFSETQ. The CDR3 nucleotides are TGCGCCAGCAGTTCGCAGTCTAGCACAGATACGCAGTATTTT. It yields the protein CASSSQSSTDTQYF.

The chain joins TRBV2 to TRBJ2-2; TRBD2 matches at 7 bases. Germline V gene lookup returns CDR1 SNHLY and CDR2 FYNNEI. This CDR3 comprises 16 residues. V trimming: 7 bases; J trimming: 4 bases; junction bases outside the gene matches: 12. CDR3: CASIAESGIATGELFF. For the CDR3, the DNA is TGTGCCAGCATTGCAGAAAGCGGGATCGCCACCGGGGAGCTGTTTTTT.

This clone has only one observation. The chain couples TRBV27 to TRBJ2-1, with TRBD2 matching 9 bases. This CDR3 comprises 16 residues. Trimming cost V 5 bases and J 7 bases; bases outside gene matches: 12. The germline gives CDR1 MNHEY, CDR2 SMNVEV (reference sequence). The CDR3 here is CASSPLALAGQNEQFF. The CDR3 region has the DNA TGTGCCAGCAGTCCCCTCGCACTAGCGGGTCAAAATGAGCAGTTCTTC.

The chain carries TRBV2 and TRBJ2-7, with TRBD2 matching 7 bases. Germline values: CDR1 SNHLY, CDR2 FYNNEI. V was clipped by 8 bases and J by 4 bases; unmatched bases: 5. CDR3 size: 12 residues. In DNA, the CDR3 is TGTGCCAGCGGGAGGGCCACGTACGAGCAGTACTTC. Its protein product is CASGRATYEQYF.

This clone was detected only a few times. This chain uses TRBV15 with TRBJ2-7, with 7 bases lining up with TRBD1. Looked up from germline, CDR1 is LNHNV and CDR2 is YYDKDF (reference sequence). V lost 6 bases to trimming and J lost 5 bases; unmatched junction nucleotides: 10. This CDR3 has 14 residues. CDR3 in amino acids: CATRAKGQKNEQYF. CDR3 in DNA: TGTGCCACCAGGGCAAAGGGACAGAAGAACGAGCAGTACTTC.

The chain uses TRBV9 and TRBJ2-7; TRBD1 might be the D (6 bases). Germline V gives CDR1 SGDLS, CDR2 YYNGEE. Trimming took off 0 bases at V and 7 bases at J, with 11 bases between the two ends. The CDR3 has 13 amino acids. CDR3 residues: CASSVETGMEQYF. Written as DNA, the CDR3 is TGTGCCAGCAGCGTAGAGACAGGTATGGAGCAGTACTTC.

The J gene is TRBJ1-4, the V gene TRBV18; perhaps TRBD1 as D (5 bases). The germline V and J ends were trimmed by 3 bases and 8 bases, with 13 bases remaining between them. Germline lookup yields CDR1 KGHSH and CDR2 LQKENI. The CDR3 covers 14 residues. CDR3 residues: CASSPTRVPEKLFF. For the CDR3, the DNA is TGTGCCAGCTCACCGACCAGGGTCCCCGAAAAACTGTTTTTT.

The chain couples TRBV7-2 to TRBJ2-7, with D possibly TRBD2 on 6 matching bases. V lost 2 bases to trimming and J lost 4 bases, with 15 bases between them. The CDR3 covers 15 residues. Germline CDR1 and CDR2: SGHTA and FQGNSA. CDR3 protein: CASSLTAGRGYEQYF. DNA of the CDR3: TGTGCCAGCAGCTTAACAGCGGGTAGGGGATACGAGCAGTACTTC. Together with reference TRBV7-2 and TRBJ2-7, the CDR3 gives the full variable domain: GAGVSQSPSNKVTEKGKDVELRCDPISGHTALYWYRQSLGQGLEFLIYFQGNSAPDKSGLPSDRFSAERTGGSVSTLTIQRTQQEDSAVYLCASSLTAGRGYEQYFGPGTRLTVT.

As concerns this clone: One end of the junction varies from germline; a read error may be responsible. The genes are TRBV30 and TRBJ2-7; 14 bases agree with TRBD2. CDR1 and CDR2 from the germline V gene are GTSNPN and SVGIG (reference sequence). The CDR3 has 14 amino acids. The CDR3 coding sequence is TGTGCCTGGAGTCTGGGGACTAGCGGGAGATGGAACCACTTC. Encoded protein: CAWSLGTSGRWNHF.

The chain uses TRBV27 and TRBJ2-7, with 14 bases that match TRBD2. The CDR3 spans 21 residues. Trimming at V came to 5 bases and at J to 4 bases, leaving 22 bases not matched to a gene. In germline, CDR1 is MNHEY, CDR2 SMNVEV (reference sequence). The CDR3 protein is CASSLSMRGQGLAGVGYEQYF. The CDR3 bases are TGTGCCAGCAGTCTCTCGATGAGGGGGCAGGGACTAGCGGGAGTTGGGTACGAGCAGTACTTC.

This chain links TRBV18 with TRBJ2-6, with 7 bases matching TRBD1. The V gene's germline CDR1 is KGHSH and CDR2 LQKENI. This CDR3 has 18 residues. Losses at the gene ends were 3 bases for V and 3 bases for J; bases not matched to a gene: 11. CDR3 amino acids: CASSPRQGLKDGANVLTF. The CDR3 DNA reads as TGTGCCAGCTCACCCAGACAGGGATTGAAGGATGGGGCCAACGTCCTGACTTTC. Full variable domain (outside the CDR3, taken from reference TRBV18 and TRBJ2-6): NAGVMQNPRHLVRRRGQEARLRCSPMKGHSHVYWYRQLPEEGLKFMVYLQKENIIDESGMPKERFSAEFPKEGPSILRIQQVVRGDSAAYFCASSPRQGLKDGANVLTFGAGSRLTVL.

The chain couples TRBV11-2 to TRBJ2-1, with TRBD2 identical over 10 bases. The germline gives CDR1 SGHAT, CDR2 FQNNGV. With V trimmed by 3 bases and J by 4 bases, 3 bases remained unmatched. The CDR3 runs 15 residues. CDR3 amino acids: CASSLGTSAYNEQFF. The CDR3 DNA reads as TGTGCCAGCAGCTTGGGGACTAGCGCATACAATGAGCAGTTCTTC.

The chain links TRBV7-9 to TRBJ2-1, with D perhaps TRBD2 (6 bases). Germline values: CDR1 SEHNR, CDR2 FQNEAQ (reference sequence). The CDR3 length is 14 residues. Trimming left V 1 base short and J 8 bases short, with 12 bases between. The DNA of the CDR3 is TGTGCCAGCAGCTTAGTTTCGGGAGCGGATGAGCAGTTCTTC. This codes for CASSLVSGADEQFF.

This chain uses TRBV6-5 with TRBJ2-7; TRBD1 agrees at 9 bases. V trimming: 3 bases; J trimming: 3 bases; junction bases outside the gene matches: 9. Germline assignment: CDR1 MNHEY and CDR2 SVGAGI. The CDR3 totals 16 residues. As DNA, the CDR3 is TGTGCCAGCAGTTATTCGGGATTGACAGGGGGCTACGAGCAGTACTTC. It codes for CASSYSGLTGGYEQYF.

The CDR3, as DNA: TGCAGCGTTGAACGGGGGGCCGGGGAGCTGTTTTTT. This sequence encodes CSVERGAGELFF. This chain links TRBV29-1 with TRBJ2-2, with 7 nucleotides matching TRBD2. Per the germline V gene, CDR1 is SQVTM and CDR2 is ANQGSEA. The CDR3 loop spans 12 amino acids. The ends lost 2 bases at V and 6 bases at J; junction bases unmatched: 0.

This clone occurred a few times. The chain recombines TRBV19 with TRBJ1-1; tentatively, D is TRBD1 (6 bases). The CDR3 has 15 amino acids. Germline V CDR1 and CDR2: LNHDA, SQIVND (reference sequence). V lost 10 bases to trimming and J lost 3 bases, with 21 bases between them. The CDR3 protein is CATTFPGTPDTEAFF. The CDR3 DNA reads TGTGCCACTACATTCCCGGGGACACCGGACACTGAAGCTTTCTTT.

This chain uses TRBV6-1 with TRBJ2-3; D remains unclear. The length of the CDR3 is 14 residues. V dropped 3 bases and J dropped 5 bases, with 12 bases sitting between them. Germline-derived CDR1 and CDR2 are MNHNS and SASEGT. CDR3 coding DNA: TGTGCCAGCAGTGACTTGAGGCTAGTAGATACGCAGTATTTT. Protein sequence: CASSDLRLVDTQYF.

V usage is TRBV25-1 and J usage is TRBJ1-1; TRBD1 matches 7 bases. Germline CDR1 MGHDK, CDR2 SYGVNS. Trimming took 7 bases from V and 1 from J; bases not matched to a gene: 6. The CDR3 has 14 amino acids. CDR3 nucleotides: TGTGCCAGCAACCCCAGGGGGAGGAACACTGAAGCTTTCTTT. Its translation is CASNPRGRNTEAFF.

This clone was detected a few times. CDR3 nucleotide sequence: TGTGCCAGCAGTCCCCGGACTAGCGGGAGGGTAACGCAGTATTTT. Protein product: CASSPRTSGRVTQYF. The chain is built from TRBV6-6 and TRBJ2-3, with TRBD2 matching over 15 bases. J was trimmed by 9 bases and V by 5 bases; bases with no gene match: 6. Germline V gene lookup returns CDR1 MNHNY and CDR2 SVGAGI (reference sequence). This CDR3 region has 15 residues.

The CDR3 is CAITPGGSEQYF. CDR3 DNA: TGTGCCATCACCCCAGGGGGCTCCGAGCAGTACTTC. J is TRBJ2-7 and V is TRBV10-3; TRBD1 matches 8 bases. CDR1 and CDR2 from the germline V gene are ENHRY and SYGVKD. Unmatched junction bases numbered 5, after V lost 7 bases and J lost 6 bases. The CDR3 runs to 12 residues.

In this sample, this clone turned up a few times. V is TRBV5-4 and J is TRBJ2-1; TRBD2 matches at 12 bases. There are 15 residues in the CDR3. Germline loops: CDR1 SGHNT, CDR2 YYREEE (reference sequence). J gave up 6 bases and V 1 base, and 2 bases lay outside the gene matches. CDR3 sequence reads: CASSLTSGRSNEQFF. The DNA for the CDR3 is TGTGCCAGCAGCTTGACTAGCGGGAGGTCCAATGAGCAGTTCTTC.

This chain uses TRBV7-9 with TRBJ2-7, with D maybe TRBD2 (6 bases). Germline V gene data show CDR1 as SEHNR and CDR2 as FQNEAQ (reference sequence). The CDR3 has 13 amino acids. V was shortened by 3 bases and J by 6 bases, with 12 bases between the two germline ends. The CDR3 region is CASSLGGVGEQYF. The CDR3 coding sequence is TGTGCCAGCAGCTTGGGGGGAGTGGGCGAGCAGTACTTC.

This clone was seen a few times. This chain links TRBV27 with TRBJ2-7; 10 nucleotides agree with TRBD1. V dropped 5 bases and J dropped 2; count of bases not matched to a gene: 6. CDR1 and CDR2 (germline): MNHEY, SMNVEV (reference sequence). The CDR3 spans 15 residues. The CDR3 region is CASSLRTGGTYEQYF. The CDR3 nucleotides read TGTGCCAGCAGTCTGAGGACAGGGGGAACCTACGAGCAGTACTTC.

The chain combines TRBV5-1 with TRBJ1-3; D not resolved. The CDR3 has 15 residues. Germline CDR1 reads SGHRS; CDR2 reads YFSETQ. V was pared by 5 bases and J by 0 bases, with 12 bases between. The CDR3 region is CASSEGGSSGNTIYF. The CDR3 bases are TGCGCCAGCAGTGAGGGCGGGAGCTCTGGAAACACCATATATTTT.

Comments on this clone: A junction boundary mismatches the germline segment, possibly from a read error. The genes are TRBV7-9 and TRBJ1-2, with 7 nucleotides matching TRBD1. Germline CDR1 SEHNR, CDR2 FQNEAQ (reference sequence). This CDR3 has 16 residues. The CDR3 loop reads CSSSLMTGNLNYGYTF. For the CDR3, the DNA is TGTTCCAGCAGCTTAATGACAGGGAACCTTAACTATGGCTACACCTTC.

The J gene is TRBJ2-1, the V gene TRBV5-1; TRBD2 might be the D (7 bases). The CDR3 is made up of 16 amino acids. The V gene lost 3 bases and the J gene lost 0 bases, with 13 bases spanning the gap. Germline-derived CDR1 and CDR2 are SGHRS and YFSETQ. The CDR3 bases are TGCGCCAGCAGCTGGGGGGGCCCGAGCTCCTACAATGAGCAGTTCTTC. Residues: CASSWGGPSSYNEQFF.